A single sample gave rise to the 17 T cell receptor beta chains below, sequenced in a study of shared clonotypes between healthy human individuals. Data came from immunoSEQ multiplex PCR; TCRdb stores just in-frame clones and leaves some out. The profile covers roughly 330,000 clones, with approximately 79% appearing a single time and about a tenth taken by the ten largest. Material for sequencing was memory CD4+ T cells sorted from blood. Subset defined: CD45RA-negative fraction. Source of these receptors: a man aged 25-40 years in good health.

This clone was counted between two and nine times. The rearrangement uses TRBV6-5 and TRBJ2-7; D is ambiguous. The germline V gene has CDR1 MNHEY and CDR2 SVGAGI. The CDR3 runs to 12 residues. Trimming shortened V by 6 bases and J by 2 bases, and 8 bases separated the two germline ends. Written as DNA, the CDR3 is TGTGCCAGCAGAACTAACCCCTACGAGCAGTACTTC. Its translation: CASRTNPYEQYF.

V is TRBV5-4 and J is TRBJ2-7, with D possibly matching TRBD2 (7 bases). Germline CDR1 SGHNT, CDR2 YYREEE (reference sequence). The CDR3 loop spans 16 amino acids. Trimming took 2 bases from V and 3 from J, leaving 18 bases between them. The CDR3 sequence: CASSLLRGAIIYEQYF. In nucleotides, the CDR3 is TGTGCCAGCAGCTTACTTCGGGGGGCAATTATCTACGAGCAGTACTTC. Full variable domain (remainder filled in from reference TRBV5-4 and TRBJ2-7): ETGVTQSPTHLIKTRGQQVTLRCSSQSGHNTVSWYQQALGQGPQFIFQYYREEENGRGNFPPRFSGLQFPNYSSELNVNALELDDSALYLCASSLLRGAIIYEQYFGPGTRLTVT.

V is TRBV12-5 and J is TRBJ2-3; D remains ambiguous. V shed 2 bases and J shed 4 bases, with 4 bases lying between them. The CDR3 runs to 12 residues. CDR1 is LGHNT and CDR2 is FRNRAP in the germline V gene. Here the CDR3 reads CASGLRSDTQYF. In DNA form, the CDR3 reads TGTGCTAGTGGTTTGAGGTCAGATACGCAGTATTTT. The whole variable domain, filled in from reference TRBV12-5 and TRBJ2-3, reads DARVTQTPRHKVTEMGQEVTMRCQPILGHNTVFWYRQTMMQGLELLAYFRNRAPLDDSGMPKDRFSAEMPDATLATLKIQPSEPRDSAVYFCASGLRSDTQYFGPGTRLTVL.

The V call is TRBV7-3, the J call TRBJ2-5, with 11 positions matching TRBD2. Germline values: CDR1 SGHTA, CDR2 FQGTGA. The CDR3 extends over 16 amino acids. V trimming: 4 bases; J trimming: 2 bases; junction bases outside the gene matches: 6. The chain's CDR3 is CASSSGLAVLQETQYF. The CDR3 DNA sequence: TGTGCCAGCAGCTCGGGACTAGCGGTACTACAAGAGACCCAGTACTTC.

The chain joins TRBV10-3 to TRBJ1-5, with D unclear. The V end was cut by 0 bases, the J end by 5 bases, with 8 bases between. CDR1 and CDR2 from the germline V gene are ENHRY and SYGVKD. The CDR3 sequence is 14 residues long. DNA for the CDR3: TGTGCCATCAGTGAGTCTCTCAGAGATCAGCCCCAGCATTTT. Translating gives CAISESLRDQPQHF.

The chain employs TRBV5-4 and TRBJ2-1; a weak D match, TRBD2 (6 bases). This CDR3 has 15 residues. Looked up from germline, CDR1 is SGHNT and CDR2 is YYREEE (reference sequence). V was cut by 4 bases and J by 7 bases, with 18 bases left in between. Here the CDR3 DNA reads TGTGCCAGCAGCCTCGACGGGGGATCATGGAATGAGCAGTTCTTC. This encodes CASSLDGGSWNEQFF.

This chain uses TRBV6-4 with TRBJ2-2; D not resolved. Trimming shortened V by 7 bases and J by 5 bases, and 17 bases separated the two germline ends. The CDR3 has 15 amino acids. The germline CDR1 and CDR2 sequences are MRHNA and SNTAGT. The CDR3 DNA is TGTGCCAGCAAACGTCATGAGGCCTCAACCGGGGAGCTGTTTTTT. This translates into CASKRHEASTGELFF.

This clone has a count of ten or more. The chain has TRBV5-6 and TRBJ1-1; D perhaps matches TRBD1 (6 bases). Germline V gene sequence: CDR1 SGHDT, CDR2 YYEEEE. CDR3 length equals 11 residues. V shed 1 base and J shed 9 bases, with 7 bases lying between them. The CDR3 coding sequence is TGTGCCAGCAGCTTGCGGGGGCAAGCTTTCTTT. Translated, it gives CASSLRGQAFF.

This clone has at least ten counts. This sequence joins TRBV29-1 and TRBJ2-1, with 7 bases aligning to TRBD2. V lost 7 bases, J lost 4 bases, and 13 bases stayed unmatched. The CDR3 spans 15 residues. Germline CDR1 SQVTM, CDR2 ANQGSEA. CDR3 in amino acids: CSAWGAGEMYNEQFF. In DNA form, the CDR3 reads TGCAGCGCCTGGGGCGCGGGAGAGATGTACAATGAGCAGTTCTTC.

In regard to this clone: This specimen includes other DNA sequences encoding the same CDR3. The V and J genes are TRBV10-2 and TRBJ2-3; D call uncertain. Trimming shortened V by 4 bases and J by 6 bases, and 5 bases separated the two germline ends. Germline assignment: CDR1 WSHSY and CDR2 SAAADI. This CDR3 is built from 11 residues. The CDR3 DNA reads TGCGCCAGCAGTGGTGGTGATACGCAGTATTTT. This codes for CASSGGDTQYF.

The chain couples TRBV6-1 to TRBJ2-7; D uncertain. V gave up 8 bases and J gave up 4 bases, with 9 bases separating them. Looked up from germline, CDR1 is MNHNS and CDR2 is SASEGT. The length of the CDR3 is 11 residues. The CDR3 DNA follows: TGTGCCAGCGCAGGTAGGTACGAGCAGTACTTC. Protein product: CASAGRYEQYF.

The rearrangement links TRBV28 to TRBJ2-5; no firm D call. V shed 8 bases and J shed 7 bases, with 14 bases lying between them. The CDR3 has 12 residues. Germline V lookup: CDR1 MDHEN, CDR2 SYDVKM. CDR3 sequence (DNA): TGTGCCAGCTCGCCCCTAGGCGGGACCCAGTACTTC. Its protein product is CASSPLGGTQYF.

This chain joins TRBV7-2 and TRBJ2-5; D remains ambiguous. V shed 5 bases and J shed 5 bases, with 12 bases lying between them. Looked up from germline, CDR1 is SGHTA and CDR2 is FQGNSA. This CDR3 is built from 13 residues. CDR3 coding DNA: TGTGCCAGCAGCCCAACCCTTAGGGAGACCCAGTACTTC. Translation: CASSPTLRETQYF.

The V gene is TRBV7-2, the J gene TRBJ1-2; the match to TRBD1 covers 9 bases. CDR3 length: 15 residues. V gave up 4 bases and J gave up 6 bases; unmatched junction bases: 9. From germline, CDR1 is SGHTA and CDR2 FQGNSA. The CDR3 protein is CASSSLRDRVNGYTF. CDR3 in DNA: TGTGCCAGCAGCTCCCTCCGGGACAGGGTGAATGGCTACACCTTC.

The rearrangement links TRBV5-4 to TRBJ2-2, with 8 bases matching TRBD1. The CDR3 sequence is 16 residues long. Germline assignment: CDR1 SGHNT and CDR2 YYREEE (reference sequence). Trimming removed 0 bases from V and 4 bases from J; junction bases left unmatched: 5. The CDR3 loop reads CASSLVQGAGTGELFF. The CDR3 region has the DNA TGTGCCAGCAGCTTGGTTCAGGGGGCGGGCACCGGGGAGCTGTTTTTT. Complete variable domain (other parts from reference TRBV5-4 and TRBJ2-2): ETGVTQSPTHLIKTRGQQVTLRCSSQSGHNTVSWYQQALGQGPQFIFQYYREEENGRGNFPPRFSGLQFPNYSSELNVNALELDDSALYLCASSLVQGAGTGELFFGEGSRLTVL.

This chain links TRBV9 with TRBJ2-3; no definite D call. CDR3 length equals 12 residues. Germline CDR1 is SGDLS and CDR2 is YYNGEE. Deletions cut 3 bases from V and 5 bases from J, with 7 bases between. As DNA, the CDR3 is TGTGCCAGCAGCGGGTTTAGAGATACGCAGTATTTT. It yields the protein CASSGFRDTQYF.

The chain recombines TRBV16 with TRBJ1-2; D remains ambiguous. Trimming shortened V by 1 base and J by 4 bases, and 4 bases separated the two germline ends. Germline V gives CDR1 KGHSY, CDR2 FQNENV. The CDR3 is 12 amino acids. CDR3 sequence: CASSQWFYGYTF. In DNA form, the CDR3 reads TGTGCCAGCAGCCAATGGTTCTATGGCTACACCTTC.